This T cell receptor (beta chain) was sequenced for a study of blood T cell repertoires in COVID-19. The CDR3 totals 15 residues. Germline V gene lookup returns CDR1 SGHRS and CDR2 YFSETQ. V lost 4 bases and J 0 bases, leaving 13 bases between the germline ends. Per the original methods: Nucleated cell number was recorded as an estimate derived from reference gene primer amplification. The table came from immunoSEQ multiplex PCR; TCRdb's copy has only in-frame clones and leaves some out. That table is the source of V, J and clone size, and D and trimming were worked out from the DNA. The sample has around 270,000 clones; around 90% are singletons. This clone was found once.

This receptor was identified in a woman aged 55-70 years with COVID-19, enrolled during active disease. Sequenced: peripheral blood. The J gene is TRBJ1-2, the V gene TRBV5-1; no clear D. CDR3 nucleotide sequence: TGCGCCAGCAGCCCGGGGTCGAGAGCTAACTATGGCTACACCTTC. Protein product: CASSPGSRANYGYTF.